Sequencing of this T cell receptor beta chain was carried out in a study of beta chain features in type 1 diabetes. A CD45RO/CCR7/CD25/CD127/CD95/CD27 panel sorted naive, central memory, regulatory and stem cell-like memory CD4+ cells. The isolated RNA, all of it, was reverse transcribed, so expressed TCRB transcripts were what got sequenced. Repertoires were generated with immunoSEQ multiplex PCR, while TCRdb's copy carries only in-frame clones and drops some. The sample shows over 700,000 clones, roughly a sixth of them seen only once. There are a few counts of this clone. The antigen remains unidentified. General study findings and limits: Patients and controls would share equally any PCR tilt toward shorter templates.

The CDR3 extends over 15 amino acids. Germline V gene lookup returns CDR1 SEHNR and CDR2 FQNEAQ (reference sequence). Trimming cost V 2 bases and J 7 bases; bases outside gene matches: 7. The V call is TRBV7-9, the J call TRBJ1-2; 10 nucleotides line up with TRBD1. The receptor's source is a woman aged 18-29 years in good health. Sample: naive CD4+ T cells from blood. The CDR3 nucleotides are TGTGCCAGCAGCTTAAAAGGAGACAGGGGGCTTGGCTACACCTTC. Protein sequence: CASSLKGDRGLGYTF.